Included here is one T cell receptor beta chain sequence, with context. Its antigen is as yet unknown. The sample originates from a study of T cells in localized non-small cell lung cancer. General study points: Uninvolved nearby lung showed the greatest T cell clonality, exceeding that found in tumor. Sequencing, confined to only one tumor region, leaves heterogeneity possible.

Repertoires were generated with immunoSEQ multiplex PCR, while TCRdb's copy carries only in-frame clones and drops some. The table shows some 1,900 clones, with about a fifth occurring only once. CDR3 length equals 14 residues. The V and J ends lost 3 bases and 5 bases, in that order; junction bases with no gene match: 3. Germline V gene data show CDR1 as SSHAT and CDR2 as FNYEAQ (reference sequence). The clonotype originates from a male donor older than 55 with stage I lung adenocarcinoma. The source was lung tumor tissue, collected before any cancer treatment. The chain uses TRBV7-7 and TRBJ1-4; 7 bases fit TRBD1. CDR3 nucleotide sequence: TGTGCCAGCAGCTTGGGACAGTACAATGAAAAACTGTTTTTT. Its translation: CASSLGQYNEKLFF.